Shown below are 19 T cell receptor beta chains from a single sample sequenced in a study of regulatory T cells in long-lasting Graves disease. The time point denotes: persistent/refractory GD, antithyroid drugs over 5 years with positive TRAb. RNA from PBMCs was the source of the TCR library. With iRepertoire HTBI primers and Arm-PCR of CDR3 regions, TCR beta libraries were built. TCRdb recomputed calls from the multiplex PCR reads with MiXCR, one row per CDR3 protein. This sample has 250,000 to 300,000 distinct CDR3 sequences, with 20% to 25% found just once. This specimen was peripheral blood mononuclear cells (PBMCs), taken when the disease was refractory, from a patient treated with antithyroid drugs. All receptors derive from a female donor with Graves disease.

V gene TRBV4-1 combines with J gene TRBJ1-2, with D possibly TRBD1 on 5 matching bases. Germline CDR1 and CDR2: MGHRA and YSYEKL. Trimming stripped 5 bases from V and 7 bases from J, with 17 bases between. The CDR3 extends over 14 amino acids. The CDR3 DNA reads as TGCGCCAGCAGCAAGCCCGGGACGCTCATTGGCTACACCTTC. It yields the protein CASSKPGTLIGYTF.

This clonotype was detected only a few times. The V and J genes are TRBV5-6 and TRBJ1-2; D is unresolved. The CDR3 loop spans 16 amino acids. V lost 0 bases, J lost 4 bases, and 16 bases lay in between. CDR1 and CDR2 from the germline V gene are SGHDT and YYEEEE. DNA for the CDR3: TGTGCCAGCAGCTTGGCGGCGGTCATTGGAGGCTATGGCTACACCTTC. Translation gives CASSLAAVIGGYGYTF.

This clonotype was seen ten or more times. CDR3 in DNA: TGCAGTGCCACCACGCCGGGACAGGGGAACAATTCACCCCTCCACTTT. Translated, it gives CSATTPGQGNNSPLHF. The chain has TRBV20-1 and TRBJ1-6; TRBD1 matches at 10 bases. CDR3 length: 16 amino acids. CDR1 DFQATT and CDR2 SNEGSKA come from the germline V gene (reference sequence). V gave up 6 bases and J gave up 7 bases; unmatched junction bases: 12.

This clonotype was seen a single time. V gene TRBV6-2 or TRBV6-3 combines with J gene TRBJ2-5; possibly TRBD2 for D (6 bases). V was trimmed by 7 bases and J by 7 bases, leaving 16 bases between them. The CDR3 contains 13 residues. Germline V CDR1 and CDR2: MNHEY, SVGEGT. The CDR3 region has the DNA TGTGCCAGCACGGTAGCGGAAGGTCGGACCCAGTACTTC. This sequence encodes CASTVAEGRTQYF.

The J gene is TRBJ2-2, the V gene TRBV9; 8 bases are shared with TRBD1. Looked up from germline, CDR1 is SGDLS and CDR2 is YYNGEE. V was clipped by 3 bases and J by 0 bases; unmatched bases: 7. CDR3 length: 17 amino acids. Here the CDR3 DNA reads TGTGCCAGCAGCGCGGACAGGGACGGAGCGAACACCGGGGAGCTGTTTTTT. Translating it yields CASSADRDGANTGELFF. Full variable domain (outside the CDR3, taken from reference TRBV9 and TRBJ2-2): DSGVTQTPKHLITATGQRVTLRCSPRSGDLSVYWYQQSLDQGLQFLIQYYNGEERAKGNILERFSAQQFPDLHSELNLSSLELGDSALYFCASSADRDGANTGELFFGEGSRLTVL.

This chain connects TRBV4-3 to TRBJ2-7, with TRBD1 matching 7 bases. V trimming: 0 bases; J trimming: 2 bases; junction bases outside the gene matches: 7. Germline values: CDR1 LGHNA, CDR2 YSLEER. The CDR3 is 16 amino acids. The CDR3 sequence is CASSQEGTVPTYEQYF. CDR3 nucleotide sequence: TGCGCCAGCAGCCAAGAGGGGACAGTTCCTACCTACGAGCAGTACTTC.

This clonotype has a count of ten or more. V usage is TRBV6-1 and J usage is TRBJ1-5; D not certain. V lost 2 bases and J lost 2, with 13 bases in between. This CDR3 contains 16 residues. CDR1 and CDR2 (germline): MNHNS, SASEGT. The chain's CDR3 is CASSEFLPTGNQPQHF. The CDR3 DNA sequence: TGTGCCAGCAGTGAATTTCTGCCAACTGGCAATCAGCCCCAGCATTTT.

CDR3 loop: CASSLYPGETQYF. The CDR3, as DNA: TGTGCCAGCAGCTTGTATCCGGGAGAGACCCAGTACTTC. The genes are TRBV5-6 and TRBJ2-5; D is ambiguous. The CDR3 runs 13 residues. Trimming shortened V by 1 base and J by 4 bases, and 8 bases separated the two germline ends. Germline V gene lookup returns CDR1 SGHDT and CDR2 YYEEEE.

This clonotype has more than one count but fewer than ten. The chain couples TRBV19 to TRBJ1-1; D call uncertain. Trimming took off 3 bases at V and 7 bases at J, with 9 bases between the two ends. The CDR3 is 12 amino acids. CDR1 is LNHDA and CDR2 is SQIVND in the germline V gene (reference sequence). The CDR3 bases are TGTGCCAGTAGTATGAAAGCGGGTGAAGCTTTCTTT. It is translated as CASSMKAGEAFF. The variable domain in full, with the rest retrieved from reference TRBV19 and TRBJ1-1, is DGGITQSPKYLFRKEGQNVTLSCEQNLNHDAMYWYRQDPGQGLRLIYYSQIVNDFQKGDIAEGYSVSREKKESFPLTVTSAQKNPTAFYLCASSMKAGEAFFGQGTRLTVV.

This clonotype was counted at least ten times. For the CDR3, the DNA is TGTGCCAGCAGTTTAGTTAGCGGGAGTGTGGAGACCCAGTACTTC. The encoded protein is CASSLVSGSVETQYF. The gene calls are TRBV27 and TRBJ2-5, with TRBD2 identical over 9 bases. The CDR3 sequence is 15 residues long. After removal of 2 bases from V and 5 bases from J, the junction contained 6 bases not matched to a gene. The V gene's germline CDR1 is MNHEY and CDR2 SMNVEV (reference sequence).

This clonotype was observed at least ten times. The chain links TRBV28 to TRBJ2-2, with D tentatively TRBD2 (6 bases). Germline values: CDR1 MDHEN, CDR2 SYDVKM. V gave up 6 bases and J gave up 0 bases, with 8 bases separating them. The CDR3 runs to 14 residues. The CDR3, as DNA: TGTGCCAGCAGGGGACTCTCGAACACCGGGGAGCTGTTTTTT. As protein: CASRGLSNTGELFF. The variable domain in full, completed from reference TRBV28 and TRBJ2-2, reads DVKVTQSSRYLVKRTGEKVFLECVQDMDHENMFWYRQDPGLGLRLIYFSYDVKMKEKGDIPEGYSVSREKKERFSLILESASTNQTSMYLCASRGLSNTGELFFGEGSRLTVL.

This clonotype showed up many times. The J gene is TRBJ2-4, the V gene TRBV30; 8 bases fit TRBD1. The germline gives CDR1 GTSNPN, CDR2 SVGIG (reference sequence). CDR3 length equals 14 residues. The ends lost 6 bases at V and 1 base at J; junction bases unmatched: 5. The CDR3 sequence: CACWTGPAKNIQYF. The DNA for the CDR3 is TGTGCCTGTTGGACAGGGCCGGCCAAAAACATTCAGTACTTC.

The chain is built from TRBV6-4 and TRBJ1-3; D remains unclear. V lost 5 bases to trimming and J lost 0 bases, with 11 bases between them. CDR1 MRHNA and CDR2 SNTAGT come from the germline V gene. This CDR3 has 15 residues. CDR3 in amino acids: CASSYIAASGNTIYF. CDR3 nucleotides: TGTGCCAGCAGTTACATTGCAGCCTCTGGAAACACCATATATTTT.

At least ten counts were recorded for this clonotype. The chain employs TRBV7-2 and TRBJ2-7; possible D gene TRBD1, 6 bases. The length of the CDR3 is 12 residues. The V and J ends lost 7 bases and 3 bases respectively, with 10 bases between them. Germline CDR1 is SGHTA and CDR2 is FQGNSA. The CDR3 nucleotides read TGTGCCAGCACCGTAGGGGGCTACGAGCAGTACTTC. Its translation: CASTVGGYEQYF.

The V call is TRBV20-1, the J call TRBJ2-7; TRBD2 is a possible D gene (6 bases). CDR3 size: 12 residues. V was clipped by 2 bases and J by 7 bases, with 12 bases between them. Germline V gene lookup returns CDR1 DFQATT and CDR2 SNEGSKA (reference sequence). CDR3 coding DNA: TGCAGTGCTAGATCTCTACGGGGGGAGCAGTACTTC. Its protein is CSARSLRGEQYF.

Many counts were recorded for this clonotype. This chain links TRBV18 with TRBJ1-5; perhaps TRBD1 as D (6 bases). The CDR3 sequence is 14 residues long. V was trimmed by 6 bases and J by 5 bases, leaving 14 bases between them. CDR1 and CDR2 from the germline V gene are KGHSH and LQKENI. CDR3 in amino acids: CASSLRQDDQPQHF. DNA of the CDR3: TGTGCCAGCTCTCTTAGACAGGACGATCAGCCCCAGCATTTT.

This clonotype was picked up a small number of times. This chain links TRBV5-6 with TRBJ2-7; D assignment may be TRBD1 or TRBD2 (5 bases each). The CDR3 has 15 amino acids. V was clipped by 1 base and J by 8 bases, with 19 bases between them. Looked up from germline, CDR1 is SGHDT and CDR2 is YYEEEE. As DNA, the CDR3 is TGTGCCAGCAGCTTGATGGGACGGTGGGAGTTGCAGCAGTACTTC. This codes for CASSLMGRWELQQYF.

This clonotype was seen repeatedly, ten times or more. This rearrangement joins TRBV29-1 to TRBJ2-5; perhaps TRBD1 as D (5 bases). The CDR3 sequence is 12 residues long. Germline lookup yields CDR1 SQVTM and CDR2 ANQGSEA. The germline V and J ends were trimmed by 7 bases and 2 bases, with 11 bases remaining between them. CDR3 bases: TGCAGCGCCGGACACGGACAAGAGACCCAGTACTTC. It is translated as CSAGHGQETQYF.

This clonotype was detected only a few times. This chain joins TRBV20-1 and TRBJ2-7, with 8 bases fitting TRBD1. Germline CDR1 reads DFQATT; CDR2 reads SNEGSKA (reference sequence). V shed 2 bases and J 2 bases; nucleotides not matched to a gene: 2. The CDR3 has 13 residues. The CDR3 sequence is CSARRQGTYEQYF. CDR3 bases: TGCAGTGCTAGAAGACAGGGGACCTACGAGCAGTACTTC.